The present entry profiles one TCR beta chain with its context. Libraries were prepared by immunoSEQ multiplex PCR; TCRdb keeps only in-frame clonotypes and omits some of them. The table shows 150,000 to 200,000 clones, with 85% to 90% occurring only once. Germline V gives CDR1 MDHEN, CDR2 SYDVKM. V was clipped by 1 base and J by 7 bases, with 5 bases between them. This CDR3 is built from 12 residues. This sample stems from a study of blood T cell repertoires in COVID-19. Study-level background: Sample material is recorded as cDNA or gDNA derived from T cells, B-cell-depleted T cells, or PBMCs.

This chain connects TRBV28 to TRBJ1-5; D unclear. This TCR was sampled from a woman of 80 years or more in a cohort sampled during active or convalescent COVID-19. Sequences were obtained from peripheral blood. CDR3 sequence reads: CASSLSRQPQHF. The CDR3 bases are TGTGCCAGCAGTTTATCGCGGCAGCCCCAGCATTTT.